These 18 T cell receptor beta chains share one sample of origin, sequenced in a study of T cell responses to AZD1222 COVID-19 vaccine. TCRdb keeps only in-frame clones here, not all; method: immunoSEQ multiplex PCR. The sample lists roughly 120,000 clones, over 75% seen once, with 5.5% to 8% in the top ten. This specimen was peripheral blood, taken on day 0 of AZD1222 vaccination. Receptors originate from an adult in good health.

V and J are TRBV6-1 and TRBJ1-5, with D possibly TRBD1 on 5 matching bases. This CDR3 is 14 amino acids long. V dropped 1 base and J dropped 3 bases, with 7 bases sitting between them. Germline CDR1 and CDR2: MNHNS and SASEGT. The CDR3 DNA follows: TGTGCCAGCAGTGAAGGAGGGACCAATCAGCCCCAGCATTTT. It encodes CASSEGGTNQPQHF.

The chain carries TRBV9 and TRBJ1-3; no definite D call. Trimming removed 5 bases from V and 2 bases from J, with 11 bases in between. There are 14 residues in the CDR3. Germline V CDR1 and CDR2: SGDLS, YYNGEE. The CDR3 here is CASRRAATGNTIYF. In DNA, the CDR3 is TGTGCCAGCAGACGGGCAGCCACTGGAAACACCATATATTTT.

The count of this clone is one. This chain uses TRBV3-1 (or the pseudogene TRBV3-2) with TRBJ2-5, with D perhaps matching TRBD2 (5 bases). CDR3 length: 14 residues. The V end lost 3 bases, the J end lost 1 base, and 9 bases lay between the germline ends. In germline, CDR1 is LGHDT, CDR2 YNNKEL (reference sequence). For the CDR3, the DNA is TGTGCCAGCAGCCATGACTACCCCCAAGAGACCCAGTACTTC. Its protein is CASSHDYPQETQYF.

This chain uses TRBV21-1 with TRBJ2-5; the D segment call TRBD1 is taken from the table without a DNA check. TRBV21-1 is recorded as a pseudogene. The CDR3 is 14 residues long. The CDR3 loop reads CASSTDRQEETQYF. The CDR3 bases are TGTGCCAGCAGCACCGACCGACAAGAAGAGACCCAGTACTTC.

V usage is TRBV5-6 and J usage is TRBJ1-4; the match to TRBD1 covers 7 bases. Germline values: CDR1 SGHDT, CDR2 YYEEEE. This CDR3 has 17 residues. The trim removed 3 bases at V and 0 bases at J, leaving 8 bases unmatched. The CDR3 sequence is CASSSRGFTATNEKLFF. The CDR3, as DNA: TGTGCCAGCAGCTCCAGGGGGTTTACTGCAACTAATGAAAAACTGTTTTTT.

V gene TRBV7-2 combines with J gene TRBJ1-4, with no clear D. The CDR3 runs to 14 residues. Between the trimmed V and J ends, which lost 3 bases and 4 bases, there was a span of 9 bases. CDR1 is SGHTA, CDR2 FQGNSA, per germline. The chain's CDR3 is CASSLGSFNEKLFF. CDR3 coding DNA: TGTGCCAGCAGCTTGGGCAGCTTTAATGAAAAACTGTTTTTT.

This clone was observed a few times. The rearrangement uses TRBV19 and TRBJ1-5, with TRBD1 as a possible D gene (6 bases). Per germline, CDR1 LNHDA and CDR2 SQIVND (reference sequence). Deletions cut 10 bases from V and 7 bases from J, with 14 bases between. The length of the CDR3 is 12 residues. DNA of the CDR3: TGTGCCACGGGGTGGAGGGGGCAGCCCCAGCATTTT. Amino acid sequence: CATGWRGQPQHF.

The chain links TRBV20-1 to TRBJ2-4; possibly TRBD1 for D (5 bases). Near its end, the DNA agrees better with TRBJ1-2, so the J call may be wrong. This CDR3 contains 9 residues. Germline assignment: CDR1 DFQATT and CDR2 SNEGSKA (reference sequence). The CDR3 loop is CSQVRGYTF. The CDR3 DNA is TGCAGTCAAGTTCGGGGGTACACCTTC.

The CDR3 DNA follows: TGTGCCAGCTCACCACCCGGGGCAACTGGAAACACCATATATTTT. Its protein is CASSPPGATGNTIYF. This sequence joins TRBV18 and TRBJ1-3; D is perhaps TRBD1 (5 bases). The CDR3 sequence is 15 residues long. Trimming removed 0 bases at V and 2 bases at J, with 8 bases between. Germline-derived CDR1 and CDR2 are KGHSH and LQKENI.

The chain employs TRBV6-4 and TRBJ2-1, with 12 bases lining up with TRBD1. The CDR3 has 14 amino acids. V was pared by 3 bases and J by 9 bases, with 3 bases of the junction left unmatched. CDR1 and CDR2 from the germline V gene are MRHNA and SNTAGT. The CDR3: CASSEGTGGAEQFF. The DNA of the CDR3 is TGTGCCAGCAGTGAGGGGACAGGGGGCGCTGAGCAGTTCTTC.

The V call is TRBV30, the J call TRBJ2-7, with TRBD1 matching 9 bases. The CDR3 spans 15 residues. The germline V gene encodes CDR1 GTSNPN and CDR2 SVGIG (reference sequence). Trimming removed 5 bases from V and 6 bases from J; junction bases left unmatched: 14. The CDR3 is CAWDGGQGPLGEQYF. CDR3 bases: TGTGCCTGGGACGGGGGACAGGGACCCCTGGGCGAGCAGTACTTC.

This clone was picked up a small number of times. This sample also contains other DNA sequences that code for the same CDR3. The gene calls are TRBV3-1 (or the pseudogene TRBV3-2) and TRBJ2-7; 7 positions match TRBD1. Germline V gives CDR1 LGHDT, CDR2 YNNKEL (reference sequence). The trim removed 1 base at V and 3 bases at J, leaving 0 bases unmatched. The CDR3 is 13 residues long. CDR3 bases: TGTGCCAGCAGCCAAGGGACAGGCTACGAGCAGTACTTC. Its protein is CASSQGTGYEQYF.

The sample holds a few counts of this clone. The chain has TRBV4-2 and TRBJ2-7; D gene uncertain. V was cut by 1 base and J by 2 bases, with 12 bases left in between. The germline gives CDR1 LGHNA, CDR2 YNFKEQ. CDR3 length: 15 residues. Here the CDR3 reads CASSQVRGLTYEQYF. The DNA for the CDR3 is TGTGCCAGCAGCCAAGTCCGAGGTTTGACCTACGAGCAGTACTTC.

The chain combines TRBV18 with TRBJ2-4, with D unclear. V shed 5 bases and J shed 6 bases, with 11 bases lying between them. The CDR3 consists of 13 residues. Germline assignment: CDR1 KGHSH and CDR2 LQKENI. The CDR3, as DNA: TGTGCCAGCTCAGATGCCCCTAGAAACATTCAGTACTTC. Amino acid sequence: CASSDAPRNIQYF.

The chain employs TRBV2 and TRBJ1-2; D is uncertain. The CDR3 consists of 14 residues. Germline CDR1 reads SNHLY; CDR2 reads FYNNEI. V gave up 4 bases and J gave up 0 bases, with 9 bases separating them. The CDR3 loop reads CASSGGRANYGYTF. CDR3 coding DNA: TGTGCCAGCAGTGGTGGGAGAGCTAACTATGGCTACACCTTC.

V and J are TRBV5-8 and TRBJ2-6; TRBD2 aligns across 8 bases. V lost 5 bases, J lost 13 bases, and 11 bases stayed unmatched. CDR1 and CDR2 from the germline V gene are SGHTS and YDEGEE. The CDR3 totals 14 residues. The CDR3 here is CASRLTGGGWVLTF. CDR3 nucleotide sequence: TGTGCCAGCAGACTGACCGGGGGGGGATGGGTCCTGACTTTC.

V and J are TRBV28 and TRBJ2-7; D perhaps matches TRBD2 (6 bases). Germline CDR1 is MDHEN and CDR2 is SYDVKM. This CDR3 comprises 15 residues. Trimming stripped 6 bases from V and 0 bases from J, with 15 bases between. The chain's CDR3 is CASRKGGASSYEQYF. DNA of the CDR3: TGTGCCAGCAGGAAGGGCGGGGCGAGCTCCTACGAGCAGTACTTC.

CDR3 nucleotide sequence: TGTGCCAGCTCACCCGTGGGAGCGGTTGGCGGGGAGCTGTTTTTT. Its protein is CASSPVGAVGGELFF. V gene TRBV18 combines with J gene TRBJ2-2; D may be TRBD2 (5 bases). Per germline, CDR1 KGHSH and CDR2 LQKENI. V was trimmed by 3 bases and J by 7 bases, leaving 15 bases between them. The CDR3 extends over 15 amino acids.